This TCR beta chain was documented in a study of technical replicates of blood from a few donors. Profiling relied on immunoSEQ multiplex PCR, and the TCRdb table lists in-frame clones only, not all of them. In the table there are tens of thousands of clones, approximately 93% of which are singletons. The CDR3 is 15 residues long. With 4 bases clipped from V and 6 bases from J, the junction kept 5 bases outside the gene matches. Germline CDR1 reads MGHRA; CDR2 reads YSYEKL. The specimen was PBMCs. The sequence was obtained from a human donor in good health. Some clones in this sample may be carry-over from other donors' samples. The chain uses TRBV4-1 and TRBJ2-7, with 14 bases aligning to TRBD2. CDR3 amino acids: CASSLGLAGVGEQYF. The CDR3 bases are TGCGCCAGCAGCCTGGGACTAGCGGGAGTGGGCGAGCAGTACTTC.